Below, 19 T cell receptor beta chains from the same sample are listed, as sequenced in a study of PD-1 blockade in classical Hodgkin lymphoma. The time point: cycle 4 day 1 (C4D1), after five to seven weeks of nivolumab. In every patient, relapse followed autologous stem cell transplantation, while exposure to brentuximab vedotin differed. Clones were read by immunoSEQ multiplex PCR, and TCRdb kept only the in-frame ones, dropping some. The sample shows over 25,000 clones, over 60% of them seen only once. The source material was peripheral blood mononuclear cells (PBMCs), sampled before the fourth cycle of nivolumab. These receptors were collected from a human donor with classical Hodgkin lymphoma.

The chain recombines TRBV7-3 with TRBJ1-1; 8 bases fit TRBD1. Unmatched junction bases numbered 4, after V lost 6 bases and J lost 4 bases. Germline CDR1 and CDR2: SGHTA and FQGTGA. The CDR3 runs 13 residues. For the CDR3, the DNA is TGTGCCAGCAGTCAGGGGGCAAGCACTGAAGCTTTCTTT. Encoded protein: CASSQGASTEAFF.

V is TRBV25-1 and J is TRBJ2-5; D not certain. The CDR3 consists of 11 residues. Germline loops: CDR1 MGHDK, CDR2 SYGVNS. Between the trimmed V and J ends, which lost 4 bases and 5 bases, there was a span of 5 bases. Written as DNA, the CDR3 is TGTGCCAGCAGTGTTTCGGAGACCCAGTACTTC. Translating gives CASSVSETQYF.

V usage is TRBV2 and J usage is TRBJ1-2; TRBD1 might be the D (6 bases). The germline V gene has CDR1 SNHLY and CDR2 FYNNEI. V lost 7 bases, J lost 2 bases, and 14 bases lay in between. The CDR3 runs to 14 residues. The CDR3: CASTEIQGNYGYTF. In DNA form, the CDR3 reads TGTGCCAGCACCGAGATACAGGGCAACTATGGCTACACCTTC. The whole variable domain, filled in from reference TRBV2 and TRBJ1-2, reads EPEVTQTPSHQVTQMGQEVILRCVPISNHLYFYWYRQILGQKVEFLVSFYNNEISEKSEIFDDQFSVERPDGSNFTLKIRSTKLEDSAMYFCASTEIQGNYGYTFGSGTRLTVV.

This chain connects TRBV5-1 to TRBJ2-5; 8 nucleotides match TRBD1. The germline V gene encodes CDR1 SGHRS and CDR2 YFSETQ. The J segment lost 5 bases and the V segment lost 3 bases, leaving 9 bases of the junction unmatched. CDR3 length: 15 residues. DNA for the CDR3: TGCGCCAGCAGCTCCCCCGGCAGGGGGCCGGAGACCCAGTACTTC. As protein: CASSSPGRGPETQYF.

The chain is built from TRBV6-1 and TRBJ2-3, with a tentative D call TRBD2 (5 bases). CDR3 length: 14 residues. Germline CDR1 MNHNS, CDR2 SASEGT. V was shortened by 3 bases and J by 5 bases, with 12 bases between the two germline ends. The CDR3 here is CASSEYKEGDTQYF. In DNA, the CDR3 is TGTGCCAGCAGTGAGTACAAAGAGGGAGATACGCAGTATTTT.

CDR3 nucleotides: TGTGCCAGCAGTTCCCCCGCAGGGCACCCTGAAGCTTTCTTT. It specifies CASSSPAGHPEAFF. J is TRBJ1-1 and V is TRBV28; D possibly corresponds to TRBD1 (5 bases). The germline V gene encodes CDR1 MDHEN and CDR2 SYDVKM. Trimming removed 4 bases at V and 6 bases at J, with 15 bases between. The CDR3 has 14 amino acids.

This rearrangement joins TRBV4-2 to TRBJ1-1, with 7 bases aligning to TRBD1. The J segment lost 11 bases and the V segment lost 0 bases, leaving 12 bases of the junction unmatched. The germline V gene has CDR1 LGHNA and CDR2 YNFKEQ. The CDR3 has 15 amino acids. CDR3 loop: CASSQDFQGGSVAFF. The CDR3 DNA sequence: TGTGCCAGCAGCCAAGACTTCCAGGGGGGCTCGGTGGCTTTCTTT.

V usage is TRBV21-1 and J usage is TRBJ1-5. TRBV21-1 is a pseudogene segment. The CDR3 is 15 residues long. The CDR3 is CAFSTDVVDNQPQHF. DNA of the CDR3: TGTGCTTTCTCAACCGACGTGGTGGACAATCAGCCCCAGCATTTT.

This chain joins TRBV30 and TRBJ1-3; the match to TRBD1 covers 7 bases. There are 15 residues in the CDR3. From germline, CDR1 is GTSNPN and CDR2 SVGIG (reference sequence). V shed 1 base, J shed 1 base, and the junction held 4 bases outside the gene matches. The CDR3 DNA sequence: TGTGCCTGGAGTGCCCCGACAGGGTCTGGAAACACCATATATTTT. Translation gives CAWSAPTGSGNTIYF.

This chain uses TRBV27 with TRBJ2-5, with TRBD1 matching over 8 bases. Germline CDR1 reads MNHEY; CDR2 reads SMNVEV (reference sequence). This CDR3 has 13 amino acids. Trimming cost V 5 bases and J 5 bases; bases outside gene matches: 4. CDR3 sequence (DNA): TGTGCCAGCAGTATGCGACAGGGGGAGACCCAGTACTTC. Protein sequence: CASSMRQGETQYF.

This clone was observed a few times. This chain's CDR3 is CASSLEGGSGNTIYF. The DNA of the CDR3 is TGTGCCAGCAGCCTGGAGGGAGGCTCTGGAAACACCATATATTTT. The gene calls are TRBV9 and TRBJ1-3, with no clear D. Germline V lookup: CDR1 SGDLS, CDR2 YYNGEE. This CDR3 comprises 15 residues. V was cut by 4 bases and J by 0 bases, with 11 bases left in between.

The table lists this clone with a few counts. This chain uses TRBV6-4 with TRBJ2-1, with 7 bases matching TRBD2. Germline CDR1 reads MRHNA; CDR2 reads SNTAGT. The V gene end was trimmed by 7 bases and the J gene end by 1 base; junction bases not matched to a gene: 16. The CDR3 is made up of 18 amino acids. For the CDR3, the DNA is TGTGCCAGCATCGTCCCACTGGGCGAGCGGGGATCCTACAATGAGCAGTTCTTC. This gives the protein CASIVPLGERGSYNEQFF.

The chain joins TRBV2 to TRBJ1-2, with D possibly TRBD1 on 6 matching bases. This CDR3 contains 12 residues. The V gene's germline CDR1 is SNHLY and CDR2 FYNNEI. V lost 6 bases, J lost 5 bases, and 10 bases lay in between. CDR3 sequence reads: CASRIQGYGYTF. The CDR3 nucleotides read TGTGCCAGCAGGATACAGGGTTATGGCTACACCTTC.

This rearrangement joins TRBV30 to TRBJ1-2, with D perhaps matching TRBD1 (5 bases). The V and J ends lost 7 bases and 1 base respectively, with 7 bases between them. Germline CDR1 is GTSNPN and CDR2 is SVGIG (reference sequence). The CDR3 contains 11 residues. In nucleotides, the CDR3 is TGTGCCTACCAGGGTAACTATGGCTACACCTTC. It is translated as CAYQGNYGYTF.

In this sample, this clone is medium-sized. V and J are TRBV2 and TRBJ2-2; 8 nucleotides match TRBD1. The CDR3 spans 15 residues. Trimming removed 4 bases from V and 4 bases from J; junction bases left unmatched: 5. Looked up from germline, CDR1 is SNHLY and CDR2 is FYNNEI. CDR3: CASSGLTGGTGELFF. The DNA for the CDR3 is TGTGCCAGCAGTGGGCTTACAGGGGGCACCGGGGAGCTGTTTTTT.

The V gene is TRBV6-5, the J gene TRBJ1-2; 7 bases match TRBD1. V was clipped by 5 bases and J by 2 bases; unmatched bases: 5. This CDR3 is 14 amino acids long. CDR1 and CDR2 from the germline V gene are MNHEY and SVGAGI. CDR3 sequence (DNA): TGTGCCAGCAGTGAACGGGGACAGAACTATGGCTACACCTTC. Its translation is CASSERGQNYGYTF.

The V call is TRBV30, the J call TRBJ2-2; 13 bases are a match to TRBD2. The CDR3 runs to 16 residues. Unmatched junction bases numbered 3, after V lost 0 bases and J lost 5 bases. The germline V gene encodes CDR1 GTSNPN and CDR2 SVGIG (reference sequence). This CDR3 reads CAWSVLTSGGTGELFF. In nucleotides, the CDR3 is TGTGCCTGGAGTGTACTGACTAGCGGGGGGACCGGGGAGCTGTTTTTT.

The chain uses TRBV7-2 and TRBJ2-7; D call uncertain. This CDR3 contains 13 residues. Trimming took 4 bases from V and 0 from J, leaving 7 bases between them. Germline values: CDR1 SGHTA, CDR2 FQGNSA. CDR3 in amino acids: CASSSGYSYEQYF. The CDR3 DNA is TGTGCCAGCAGCTCCGGGTACTCCTACGAGCAGTACTTC.

The CDR3 nucleotides read TGTGCCAGCAGGATAGACAGGACCAGTAATCAGCCCCAGCATTTT. Translating it yields CASRIDRTSNQPQHF. The V gene is TRBV6-5, the J gene TRBJ1-5, with a possible D match to TRBD1 (6 bases). The CDR3 extends over 15 amino acids. The V end lost 6 bases, the J end lost 4 bases, and 16 bases lay between the germline ends. Looked up from germline, CDR1 is MNHEY and CDR2 is SVGAGI.